This T cell receptor (beta chain) was sequenced for a study of molecular identifiers for immune sequencing clone quantification. CDR3 length: 12 residues. Trimming pared 8 bases from V and 1 base from J, leaving 8 bases between. In germline, CDR1 is SNHLY, CDR2 FYNNEI. Bulk TCR libraries used previously described methods and listed TCR primers. TCRdb reprocessed the PCR reads via MiXCR and lists one record per CDR3 protein. Among 490,000 or so distinct CDR3 sequences listed, roughly 25% were seen once. Notes on this clonotype: Its cognate antigen is unknown.

Findings of the study overall: Clones with over 20 RNA copies captured over 98% of effector molecules but under 1% of naive ones.

Sequences were obtained from naive CD8+ T cells from blood, with Jurkat cell RNA spiked in. Indicated subset: FACS-sorted CD8+CD4-CCR7+CD45RA+ naive T cells. The chain uses TRBV2 and TRBJ2-5; the D is unclear. The clonotype comes from a human donor in good health. Some libraries in this study had Jurkat cell RNA spiked in. The CDR3 reads CASRKVQETQYF. The CDR3 DNA follows: TGTGCCAGCCGGAAGGTCCAAGAGACCCAGTACTTC.